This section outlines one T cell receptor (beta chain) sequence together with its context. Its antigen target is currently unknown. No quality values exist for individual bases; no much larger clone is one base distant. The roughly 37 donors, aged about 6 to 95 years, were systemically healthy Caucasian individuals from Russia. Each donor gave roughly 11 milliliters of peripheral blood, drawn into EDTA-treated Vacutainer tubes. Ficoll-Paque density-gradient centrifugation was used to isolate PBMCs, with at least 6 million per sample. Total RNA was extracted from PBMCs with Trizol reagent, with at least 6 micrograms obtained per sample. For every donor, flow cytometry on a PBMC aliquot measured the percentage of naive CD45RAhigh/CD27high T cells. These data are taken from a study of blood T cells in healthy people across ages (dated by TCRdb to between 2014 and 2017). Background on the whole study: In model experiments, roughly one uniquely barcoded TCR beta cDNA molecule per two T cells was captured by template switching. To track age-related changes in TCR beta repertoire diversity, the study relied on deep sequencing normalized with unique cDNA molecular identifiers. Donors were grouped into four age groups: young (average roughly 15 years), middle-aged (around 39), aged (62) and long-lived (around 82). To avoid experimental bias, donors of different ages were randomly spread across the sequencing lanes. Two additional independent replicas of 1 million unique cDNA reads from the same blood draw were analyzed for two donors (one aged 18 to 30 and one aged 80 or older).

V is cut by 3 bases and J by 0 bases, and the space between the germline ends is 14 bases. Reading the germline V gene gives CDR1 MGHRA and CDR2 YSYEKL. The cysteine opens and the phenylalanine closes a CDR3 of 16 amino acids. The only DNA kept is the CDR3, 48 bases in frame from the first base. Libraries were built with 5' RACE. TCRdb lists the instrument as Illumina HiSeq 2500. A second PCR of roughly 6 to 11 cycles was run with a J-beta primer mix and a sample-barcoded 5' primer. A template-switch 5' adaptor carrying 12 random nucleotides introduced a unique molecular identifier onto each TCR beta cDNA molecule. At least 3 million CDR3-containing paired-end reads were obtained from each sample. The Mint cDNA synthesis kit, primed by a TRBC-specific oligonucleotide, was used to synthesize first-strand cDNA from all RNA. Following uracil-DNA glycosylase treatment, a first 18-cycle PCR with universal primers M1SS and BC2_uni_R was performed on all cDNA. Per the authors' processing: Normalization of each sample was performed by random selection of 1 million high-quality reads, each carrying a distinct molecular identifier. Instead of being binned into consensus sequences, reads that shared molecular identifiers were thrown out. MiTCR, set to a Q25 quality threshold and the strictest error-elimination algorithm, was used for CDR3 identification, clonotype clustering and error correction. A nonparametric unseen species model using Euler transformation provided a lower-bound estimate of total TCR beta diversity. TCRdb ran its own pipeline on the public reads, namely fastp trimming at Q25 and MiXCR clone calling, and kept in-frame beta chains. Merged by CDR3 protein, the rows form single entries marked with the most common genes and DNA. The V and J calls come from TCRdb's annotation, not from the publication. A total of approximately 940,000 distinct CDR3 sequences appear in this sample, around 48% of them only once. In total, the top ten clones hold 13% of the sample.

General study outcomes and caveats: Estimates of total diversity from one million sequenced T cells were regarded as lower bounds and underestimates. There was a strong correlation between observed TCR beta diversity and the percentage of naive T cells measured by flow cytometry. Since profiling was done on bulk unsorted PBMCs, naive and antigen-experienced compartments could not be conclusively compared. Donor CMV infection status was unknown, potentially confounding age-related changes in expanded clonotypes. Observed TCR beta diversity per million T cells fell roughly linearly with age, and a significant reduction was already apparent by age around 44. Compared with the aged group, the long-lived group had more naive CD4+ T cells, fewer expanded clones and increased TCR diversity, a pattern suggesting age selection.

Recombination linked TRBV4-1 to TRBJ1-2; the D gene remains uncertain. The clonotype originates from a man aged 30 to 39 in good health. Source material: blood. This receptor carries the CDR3 CASSQARAVSNYGYTF. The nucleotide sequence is TGCGCCAGCAGCCAGGCCCGGGCGGTCTCTAACTATGGCTACACCTTC.